One and the same sample provided the 2 T cell receptor beta chains below, sequenced in a study of CD8+ T cells in alopecia areata. Sample treatment: oral pan-JAK inhibitor, 5-10 mg twice daily. Following extraction, RNA underwent reverse transcription to cDNA, which served as the sequencing template. Sequenced by immunoSEQ multiplex PCR; TCRdb stores in-frame clones only, minus some. This sample has fewer than 250,000 clones; 35% to 40% occur once, and the top ten carry 0.48%. The material sequenced was CD4+ T cells sorted from blood, taken between weeks 30 and 35, from a patient treated with tofacitinib. The source of these receptors is a human donor with alopecia areata.

The chain employs TRBV9 and TRBJ2-6, with D possibly matching TRBD1 (5 bases). The germline CDR1 and CDR2 sequences are SGDLS and YYNGEE. V lost 4 bases, J lost 1 base, and 15 bases lay in between. The CDR3 is made up of 17 amino acids. CDR3 loop: CASSPTGSGSGANVLTF. For the CDR3, the DNA is TGTGCCAGCAGCCCTACAGGATCCGGGTCTGGGGCCAACGTCCTGACTTTC.

This clone was seen just once. Written as DNA, the CDR3 is TGTGCCTGGAGGGGGACAGGTACCTACGAGCAGTACTTC. This codes for CAWRGTGTYEQYF. V usage is TRBV30 and J usage is TRBJ2-5; 8 bases match TRBD1. The J call may not be correct, given that the DNA end is closer to TRBJ2-7. This CDR3 is built from 13 residues. The germline V gene has CDR1 GTSNPN and CDR2 SVGIG (reference sequence).